In its sample, the clone carrying this TCR beta chain was seen once. The sample belongs to a study of blood T cell repertoires in COVID-19. The protocol was immunoSEQ multiplex PCR, while the TCRdb copy is restricted to in-frame clones and leaves out a portion. In the table there are under 200,000 clones, around 89% of which are singletons. Germline values: CDR1 SGHTS, CDR2 YDEGEE. This CDR3 has 15 residues. V lost 4 bases to trimming and J lost 5 bases; unmatched junction nucleotides: 11. The chain couples TRBV5-8 to TRBJ2-5; 7 bases fit TRBD2. The receptor was derived from a woman under 30 who had recovered from COVID-19. Sequencing was done on a sample of PBMCs or T cells enriched from blood (not recorded which). In nucleotides, the CDR3 is TGTGCCAGCAGCGCAGGACTAGGGGAGCTCGAGACCCAGTACTTC. Its translation is CASSAGLGELETQYF.